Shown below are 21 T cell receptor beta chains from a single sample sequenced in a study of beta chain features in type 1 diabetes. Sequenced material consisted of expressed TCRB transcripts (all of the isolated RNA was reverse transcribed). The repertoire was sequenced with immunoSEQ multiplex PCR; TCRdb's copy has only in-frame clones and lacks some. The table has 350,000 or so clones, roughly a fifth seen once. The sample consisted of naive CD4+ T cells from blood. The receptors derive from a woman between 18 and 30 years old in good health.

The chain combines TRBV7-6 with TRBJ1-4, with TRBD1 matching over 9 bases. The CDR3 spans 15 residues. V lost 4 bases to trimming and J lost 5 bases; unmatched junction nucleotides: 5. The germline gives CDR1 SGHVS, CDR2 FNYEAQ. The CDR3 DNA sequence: TGTGCCAGCAGCTCTTACAGGGGGCAGAATGAAAAACTGTTTTTT. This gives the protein CASSSYRGQNEKLFF.

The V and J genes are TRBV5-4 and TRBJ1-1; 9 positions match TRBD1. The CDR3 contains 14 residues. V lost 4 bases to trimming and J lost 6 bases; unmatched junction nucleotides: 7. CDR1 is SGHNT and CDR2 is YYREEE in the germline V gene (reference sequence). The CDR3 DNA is TGTGCCAGCAGCCCGGGACAGGGTTTGGCTGAAGCTTTCTTT. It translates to CASSPGQGLAEAFF.

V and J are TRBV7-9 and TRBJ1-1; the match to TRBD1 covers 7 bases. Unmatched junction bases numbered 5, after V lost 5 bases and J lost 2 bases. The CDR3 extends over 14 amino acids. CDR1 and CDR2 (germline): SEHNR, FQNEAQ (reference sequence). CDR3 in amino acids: CASSPRQGNTEAFF. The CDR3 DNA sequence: TGTGCCAGCAGCCCCCGACAGGGAAACACTGAAGCTTTCTTT. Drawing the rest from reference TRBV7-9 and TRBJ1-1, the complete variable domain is DTGVSQNPRHKITKRGQNVTFRCDPISEHNRLYWYRQTLGQGPEFLTYFQNEAQLEKSRLLSDRFSAERPKGSFSTLEIQRTEQGDSAMYLCASSPRQGNTEAFFGQGTRLTVV.

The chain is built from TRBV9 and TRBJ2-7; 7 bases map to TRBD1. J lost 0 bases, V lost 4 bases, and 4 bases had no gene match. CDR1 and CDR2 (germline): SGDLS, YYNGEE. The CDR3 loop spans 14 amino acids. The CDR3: CASSKQGTSYEQYF. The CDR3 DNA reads TGTGCCAGCAGCAAACAGGGGACCTCCTACGAGCAGTACTTC.

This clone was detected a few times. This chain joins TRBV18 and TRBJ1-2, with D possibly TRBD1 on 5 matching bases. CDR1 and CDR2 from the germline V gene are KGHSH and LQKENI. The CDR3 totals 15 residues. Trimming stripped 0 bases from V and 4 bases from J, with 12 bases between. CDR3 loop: CASSPPTGLAYGYTF. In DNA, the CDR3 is TGTGCCAGCTCACCACCTACAGGCTTGGCCTATGGCTACACCTTC.

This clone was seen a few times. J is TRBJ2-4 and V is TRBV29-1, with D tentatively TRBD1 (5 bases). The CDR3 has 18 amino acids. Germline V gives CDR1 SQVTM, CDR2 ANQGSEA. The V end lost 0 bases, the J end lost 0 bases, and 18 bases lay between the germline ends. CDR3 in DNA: TGCAGCGTTGAAGATCCAGGGTGGACCGCTGGAGCCAAAAACATTCAGTACTTC. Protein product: CSVEDPGWTAGAKNIQYF.

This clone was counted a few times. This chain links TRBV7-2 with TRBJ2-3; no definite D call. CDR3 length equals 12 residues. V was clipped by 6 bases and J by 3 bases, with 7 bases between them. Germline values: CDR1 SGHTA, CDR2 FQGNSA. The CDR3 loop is CASSYATDTQYF. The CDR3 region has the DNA TGTGCCAGCAGTTATGCGACAGATACGCAGTATTTT.

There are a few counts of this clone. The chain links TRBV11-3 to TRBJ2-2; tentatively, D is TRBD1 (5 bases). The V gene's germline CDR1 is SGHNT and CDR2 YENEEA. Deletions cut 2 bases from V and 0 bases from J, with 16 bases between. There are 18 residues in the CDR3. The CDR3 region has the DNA TGTGCCAGCAGCTTAATCTCGCAAGGGGAATCGAACACCGGGGAGCTGTTTTTT. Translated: CASSLISQGESNTGELFF.

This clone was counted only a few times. Here the CDR3 reads CASSYRGGNSNQPQHF. As DNA, the CDR3 is TGTGCCAGCAGTTATCGGGGGGGGAATAGCAATCAGCCCCAGCATTTT. This chain joins TRBV27 and TRBJ1-5, with D perhaps matching TRBD1 (5 bases). There are 16 residues in the CDR3. The V end lost 4 bases, the J end lost 0 bases, and 13 bases lay between the germline ends. Germline V gene lookup returns CDR1 MNHEY and CDR2 SMNVEV (reference sequence).

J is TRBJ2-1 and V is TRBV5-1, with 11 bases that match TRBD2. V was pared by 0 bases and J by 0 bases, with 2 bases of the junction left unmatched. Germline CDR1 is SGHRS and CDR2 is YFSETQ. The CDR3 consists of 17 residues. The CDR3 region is CASSLGGTSGSYNEQFF. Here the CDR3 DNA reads TGCGCCAGCAGCTTGGGGGGGACTAGCGGCTCCTACAATGAGCAGTTCTTC. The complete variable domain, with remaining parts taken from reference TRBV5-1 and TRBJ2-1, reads KAGVTQTPRYLIKTRGQQVTLSCSPISGHRSVSWYQQTPGQGLQFLFEYFSETQRNKGNFPGRFSGRQFSNSRSEMNVSTLELGDSALYLCASSLGGTSGSYNEQFFGPGTRLTVL.

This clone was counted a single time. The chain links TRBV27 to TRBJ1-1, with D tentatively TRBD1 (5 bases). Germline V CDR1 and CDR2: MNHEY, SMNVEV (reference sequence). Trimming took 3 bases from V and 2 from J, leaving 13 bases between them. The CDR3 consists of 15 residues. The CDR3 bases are TGTGCCAGCAGTTTGCTGGGGGGAGCCAACACTGAAGCTTTCTTT. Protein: CASSLLGGANTEAFF.

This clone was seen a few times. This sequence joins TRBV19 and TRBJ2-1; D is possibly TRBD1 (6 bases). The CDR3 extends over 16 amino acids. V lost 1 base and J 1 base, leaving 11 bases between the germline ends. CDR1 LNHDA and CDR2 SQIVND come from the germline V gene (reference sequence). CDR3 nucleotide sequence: TGTGCCAGTAGTATAGGAATAGGGGGTTCCTACAATGAGCAGTTCTTC. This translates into CASSIGIGGSYNEQFF.

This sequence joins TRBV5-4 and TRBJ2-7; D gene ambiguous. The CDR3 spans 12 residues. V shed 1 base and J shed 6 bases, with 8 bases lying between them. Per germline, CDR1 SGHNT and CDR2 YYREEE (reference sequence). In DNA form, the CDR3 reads TGTGCCAGCAGCTTGACAGCAGCCGAGCAGTACTTC. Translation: CASSLTAAEQYF.

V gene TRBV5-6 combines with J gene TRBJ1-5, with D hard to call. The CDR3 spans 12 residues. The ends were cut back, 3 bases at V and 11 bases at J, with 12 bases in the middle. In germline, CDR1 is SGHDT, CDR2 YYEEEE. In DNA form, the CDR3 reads TGTGCCAGCAGCTCATACAGTTCTGCCCAGCATTTT. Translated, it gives CASSSYSSAQHF.

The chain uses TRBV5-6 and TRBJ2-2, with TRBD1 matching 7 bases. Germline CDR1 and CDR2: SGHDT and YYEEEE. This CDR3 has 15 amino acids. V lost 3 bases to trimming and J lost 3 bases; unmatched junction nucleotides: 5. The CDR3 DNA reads TGTGCCAGCAGCTCACTCGACAGGGACACCGGGGAGCTGTTTTTT. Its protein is CASSSLDRDTGELFF. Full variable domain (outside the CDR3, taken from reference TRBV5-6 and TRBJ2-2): DAGVTQSPTHLIKTRGQQVTLRCSPKSGHDTVSWYQQALGQGPQFIFQYYEEEERQRGNFPDRFSGHQFPNYSSELNVNALLLGDSALYLCASSSLDRDTGELFFGEGSRLTVL.

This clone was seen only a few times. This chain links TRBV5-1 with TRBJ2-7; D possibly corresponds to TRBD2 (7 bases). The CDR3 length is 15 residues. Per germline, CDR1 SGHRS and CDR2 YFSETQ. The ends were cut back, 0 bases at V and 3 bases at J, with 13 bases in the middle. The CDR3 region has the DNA TGCGCCAGCAGCTTGGGACTAGCAGGGGACTACGAGCAGTACTTC. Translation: CASSLGLAGDYEQYF.

The CDR3 DNA is TGTGCCAGCAGCGTAGGTGAGGTGAGACGGGGGAACACTGAAGCTTTCTTT. It yields the protein CASSVGEVRRGNTEAFF. V and J are TRBV9 and TRBJ1-1; no clear D gene. The CDR3 consists of 17 residues. V gave up 0 bases and J gave up 1 base, with 16 bases separating them. Per germline, CDR1 SGDLS and CDR2 YYNGEE.

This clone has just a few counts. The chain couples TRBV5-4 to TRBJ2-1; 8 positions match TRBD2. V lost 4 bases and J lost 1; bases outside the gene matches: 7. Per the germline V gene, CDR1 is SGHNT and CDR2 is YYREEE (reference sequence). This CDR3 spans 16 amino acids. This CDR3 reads CASSRDASGSYNEQFF. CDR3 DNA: TGTGCCAGCAGCAGGGACGCTAGCGGGTCCTACAATGAGCAGTTCTTC.

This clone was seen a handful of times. CDR3: CASSVSGTGELFF. The CDR3 nucleotides are TGTGCCAGCAGTGTATCGGGAACCGGGGAGCTGTTTTTT. The rearrangement links TRBV2 to TRBJ2-2; the D gene is possibly TRBD2 (5 bases). CDR1 is SNHLY, CDR2 FYNNEI, per germline. V lost 4 bases to trimming and J lost 5 bases, with 8 bases between them. This CDR3 has 13 residues.

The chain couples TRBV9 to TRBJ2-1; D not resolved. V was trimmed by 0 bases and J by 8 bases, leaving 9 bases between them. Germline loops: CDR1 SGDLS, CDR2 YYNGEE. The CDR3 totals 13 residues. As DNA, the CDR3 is TGTGCCAGCAGCGTAGATCTGTCCCATGAGCAGTTCTTC. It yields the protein CASSVDLSHEQFF.

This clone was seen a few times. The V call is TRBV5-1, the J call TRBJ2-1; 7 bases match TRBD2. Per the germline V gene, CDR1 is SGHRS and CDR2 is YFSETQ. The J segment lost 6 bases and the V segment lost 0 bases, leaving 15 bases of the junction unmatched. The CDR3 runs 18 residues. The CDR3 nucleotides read TGCGCCAGCAGCTTGGGCCCGTACCGCAAGCGGGAAAGCAATGAGCAGTTCTTC. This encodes CASSLGPYRKRESNEQFF.